A single sample is the source of the 2 T cell receptor beta chains below, sequenced in a study of vaccination and CD4 T cells after COVID-19. Treatment noted: approximately nine-day PBMC culture with coronavirus spike peptide pools or control peptides (ViraFEST assay). Researchers used the Oncomine TCR Beta short-read assay to sequence DNA from cultured CD4+ T cells. Each CDR3 protein gets one entry after TCRdb re-called the PCR reads with MiXCR. Among under 3,500 distinct CDR3 sequences, about 72% were seen once, and the ten largest hold around 21%. Which antigens these TCRs recognize remains unknown. The sequencing sample was made of CD4+ T cells from blood, cultured in vitro. These receptors all stem from a human donor who had recovered from COVID-19.

The gene calls are TRBV20-1 and TRBJ1-1, with D hard to call. Trimming removed 3 bases from V and 3 bases from J, with 11 bases in between. From germline, CDR1 is DFQATT and CDR2 SNEGSKA (reference sequence). The CDR3 contains 13 residues. Here the CDR3 DNA reads TGCAGTGCTAGGCAGCTCAGCCACACTGAAGCTTTCTTT. The encoded protein is CSARQLSHTEAFF.

This chain joins TRBV5-4 and TRBJ2-3; D is perhaps TRBD1 (6 bases). Germline V gene data show CDR1 as SGHNT and CDR2 as YYREEE (reference sequence). The CDR3 runs to 17 residues. Trimming pared 3 bases from V and 3 bases from J, leaving 20 bases between. The CDR3 reads CASSWGLDSMGTDTQYF. In nucleotides, the CDR3 is TGTGCCAGCAGCTGGGGTCTGGACAGCATGGGAACAGATACGCAGTATTTT.